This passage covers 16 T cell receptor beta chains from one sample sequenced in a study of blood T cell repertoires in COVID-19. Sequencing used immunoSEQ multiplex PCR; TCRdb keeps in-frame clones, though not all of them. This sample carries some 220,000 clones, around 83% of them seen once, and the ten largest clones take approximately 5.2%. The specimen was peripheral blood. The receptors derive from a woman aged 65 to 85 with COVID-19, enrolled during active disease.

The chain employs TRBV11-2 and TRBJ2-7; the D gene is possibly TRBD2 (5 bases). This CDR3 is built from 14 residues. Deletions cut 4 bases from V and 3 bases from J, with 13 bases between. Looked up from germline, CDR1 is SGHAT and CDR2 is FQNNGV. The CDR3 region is CASSSSGAHYEQYF. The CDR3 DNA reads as TGTGCCAGCAGCTCCAGCGGAGCGCACTACGAGCAGTACTTC.

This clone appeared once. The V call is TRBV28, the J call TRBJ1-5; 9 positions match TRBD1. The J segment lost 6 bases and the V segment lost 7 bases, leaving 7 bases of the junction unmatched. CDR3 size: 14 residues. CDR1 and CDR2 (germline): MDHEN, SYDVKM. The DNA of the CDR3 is TGTGCCAGCAAGGTACAGGGGGCCCGTCAGCCCCAGCATTTT. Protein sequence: CASKVQGARQPQHF.

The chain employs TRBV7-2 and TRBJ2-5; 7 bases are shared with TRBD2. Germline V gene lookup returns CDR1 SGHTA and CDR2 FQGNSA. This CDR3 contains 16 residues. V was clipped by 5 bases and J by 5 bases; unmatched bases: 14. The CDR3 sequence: CASSISAGSGSETQYF. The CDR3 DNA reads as TGTGCCAGCAGCATTTCAGCGGGGTCAGGGAGTGAGACCCAGTACTTC.

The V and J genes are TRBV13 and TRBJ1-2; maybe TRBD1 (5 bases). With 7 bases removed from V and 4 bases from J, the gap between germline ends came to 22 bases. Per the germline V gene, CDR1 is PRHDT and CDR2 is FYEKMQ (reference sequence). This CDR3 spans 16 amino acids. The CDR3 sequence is CASIEMGGTALYGYTF. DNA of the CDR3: TGTGCCAGCATCGAAATGGGGGGGACCGCTCTCTATGGCTACACCTTC.

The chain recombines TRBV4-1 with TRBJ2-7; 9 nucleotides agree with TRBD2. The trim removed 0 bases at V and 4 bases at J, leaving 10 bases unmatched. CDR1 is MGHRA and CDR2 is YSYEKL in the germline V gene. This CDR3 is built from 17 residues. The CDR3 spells CASSQDSRAGGQYEQYF. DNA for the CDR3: TGCGCCAGCAGCCAAGATAGTCGAGCGGGAGGACAGTACGAGCAGTACTTC.

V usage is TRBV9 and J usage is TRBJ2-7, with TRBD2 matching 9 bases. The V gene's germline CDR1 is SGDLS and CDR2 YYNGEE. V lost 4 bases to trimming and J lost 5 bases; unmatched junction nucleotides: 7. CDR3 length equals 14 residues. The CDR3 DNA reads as TGTGCCAGCAGCCTCGGACTAGCGAAGGACGAGCAGTACTTC. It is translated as CASSLGLAKDEQYF.

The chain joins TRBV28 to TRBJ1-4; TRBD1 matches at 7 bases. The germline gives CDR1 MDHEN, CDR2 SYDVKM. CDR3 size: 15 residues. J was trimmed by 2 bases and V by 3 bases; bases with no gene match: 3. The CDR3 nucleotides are TGTGCCAGCAGTTTTTTGACAGGGACTAATGAAAAACTGTTTTTT. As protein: CASSFLTGTNEKLFF.

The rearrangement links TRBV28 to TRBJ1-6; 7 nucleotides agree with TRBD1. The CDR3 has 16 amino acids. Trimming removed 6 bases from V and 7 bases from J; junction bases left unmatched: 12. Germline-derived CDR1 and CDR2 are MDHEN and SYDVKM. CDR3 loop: CASSPQYRGSNSPLHF. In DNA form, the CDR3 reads TGTGCCAGCAGCCCCCAATACAGGGGTTCGAATTCACCCCTCCACTTT.

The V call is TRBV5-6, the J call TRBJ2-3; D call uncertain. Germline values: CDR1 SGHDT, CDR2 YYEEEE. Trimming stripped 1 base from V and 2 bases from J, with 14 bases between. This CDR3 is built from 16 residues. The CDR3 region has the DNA TGTGCCAGCAGCTTGTCGGTGAACCGTTTCACAGATACGCAGTATTTT. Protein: CASSLSVNRFTDTQYF.

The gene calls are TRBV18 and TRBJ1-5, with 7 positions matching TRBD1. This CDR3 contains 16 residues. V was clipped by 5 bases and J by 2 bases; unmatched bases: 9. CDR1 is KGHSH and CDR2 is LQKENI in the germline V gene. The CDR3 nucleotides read TGTGCCAGCTCAGAGACAGGGCGTATGGGCAATCAGCCCCAGCATTTT. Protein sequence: CASSETGRMGNQPQHF. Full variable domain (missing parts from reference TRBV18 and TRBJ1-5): NAGVMQNPRHLVRRRGQEARLRCSPMKGHSHVYWYRQLPEEGLKFMVYLQKENIIDESGMPKERFSAEFPKEGPSILRIQQVVRGDSAAYFCASSETGRMGNQPQHFGDGTRLSIL.

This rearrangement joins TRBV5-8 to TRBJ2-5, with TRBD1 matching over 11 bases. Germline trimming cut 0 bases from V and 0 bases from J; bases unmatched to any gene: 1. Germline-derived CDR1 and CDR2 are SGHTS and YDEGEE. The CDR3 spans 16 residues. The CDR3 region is CASSLGDRGDQETQYF. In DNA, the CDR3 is TGTGCCAGCAGCTTGGGGGACAGGGGGGACCAAGAGACCCAGTACTTC.

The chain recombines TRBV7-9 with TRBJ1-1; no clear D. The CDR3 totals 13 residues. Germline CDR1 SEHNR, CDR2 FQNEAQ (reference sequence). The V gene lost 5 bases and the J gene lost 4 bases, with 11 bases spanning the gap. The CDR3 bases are TGTGCCAGCAGCCCCCCGGGAAGCACTGAAGCTTTCTTT. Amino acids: CASSPPGSTEAFF.

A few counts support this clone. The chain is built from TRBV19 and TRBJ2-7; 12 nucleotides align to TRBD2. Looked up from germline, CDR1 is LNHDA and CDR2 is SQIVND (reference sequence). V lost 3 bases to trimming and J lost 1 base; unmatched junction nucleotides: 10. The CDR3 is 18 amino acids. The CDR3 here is CASSISFGLAGSSYEQYF. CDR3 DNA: TGTGCCAGTAGTATTTCTTTCGGACTAGCGGGATCATCCTACGAGCAGTACTTC. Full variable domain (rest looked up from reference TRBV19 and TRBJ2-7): DGGITQSPKYLFRKEGQNVTLSCEQNLNHDAMYWYRQDPGQGLRLIYYSQIVNDFQKGDIAEGYSVSREKKESFPLTVTSAQKNPTAFYLCASSISFGLAGSSYEQYFGPGTRLTVT.

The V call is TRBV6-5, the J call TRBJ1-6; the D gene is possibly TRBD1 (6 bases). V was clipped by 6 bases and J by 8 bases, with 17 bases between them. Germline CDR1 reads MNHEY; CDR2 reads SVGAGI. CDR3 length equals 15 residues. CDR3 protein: CASRNDRPGDSPLHF. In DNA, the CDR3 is TGTGCCAGCAGAAACGACAGGCCCGGTGATTCACCCCTCCACTTT.

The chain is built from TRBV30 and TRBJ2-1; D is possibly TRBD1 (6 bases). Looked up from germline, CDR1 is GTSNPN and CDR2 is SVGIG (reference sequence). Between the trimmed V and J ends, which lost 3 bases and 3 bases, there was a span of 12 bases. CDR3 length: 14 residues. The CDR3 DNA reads TGTGCCTGGAGGCGTCCAGGGGACTACAATGAGCAGTTCTTC. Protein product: CAWRRPGDYNEQFF.

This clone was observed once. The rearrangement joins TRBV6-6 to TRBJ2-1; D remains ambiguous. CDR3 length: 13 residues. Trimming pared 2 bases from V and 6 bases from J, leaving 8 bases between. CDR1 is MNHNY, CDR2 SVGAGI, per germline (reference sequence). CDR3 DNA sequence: TGTGCCAGCAGTTACGAAGCGACCAATGAGCAGTTCTTC. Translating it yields CASSYEATNEQFF.